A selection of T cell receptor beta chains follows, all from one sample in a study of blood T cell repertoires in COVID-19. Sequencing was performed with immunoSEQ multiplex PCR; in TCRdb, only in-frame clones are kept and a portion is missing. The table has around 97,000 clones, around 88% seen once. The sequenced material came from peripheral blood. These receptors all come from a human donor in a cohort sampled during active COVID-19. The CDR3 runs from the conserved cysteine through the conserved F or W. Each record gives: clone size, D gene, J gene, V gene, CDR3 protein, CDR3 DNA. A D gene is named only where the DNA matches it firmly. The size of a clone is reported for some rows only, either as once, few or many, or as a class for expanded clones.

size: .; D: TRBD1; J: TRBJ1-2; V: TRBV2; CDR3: CASADDRARNYGYTF; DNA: TGTGCCAGCGCGGACGACAGGGCGAGGAACTATGGCTACACCTTC
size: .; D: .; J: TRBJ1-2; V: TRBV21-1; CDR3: CASSPHEGAFLSYGYTF; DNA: TGTGCCAGCAGCCCTCACGAAGGGGCTTTTTTGAGTTATGGCTACACCTTC
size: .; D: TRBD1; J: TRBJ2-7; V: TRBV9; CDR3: CASSVGVGQGSTYEQYF; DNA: TGTGCCAGCAGCGTTGGGGTGGGACAGGGCTCGACCTACGAGCAGTACTTC
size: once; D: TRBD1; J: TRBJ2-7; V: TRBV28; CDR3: CASSGQVYEQYF; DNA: TGTGCCAGCAGCGGACAGGTCTACGAGCAGTACTTC
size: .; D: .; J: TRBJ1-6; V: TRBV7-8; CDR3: CASSLGSRDTLNSPLHF; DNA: TGTGCCAGCAGCTTAGGGTCCCGGGACACCTTAAATTCACCCCTCCACTTT
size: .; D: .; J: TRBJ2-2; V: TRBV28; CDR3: CASSLHAGGELFF; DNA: TGTGCCAGCAGTTTACATGCGGGCGGGGAGCTGTTTTTT
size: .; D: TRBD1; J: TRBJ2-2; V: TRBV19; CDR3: CASSAGQGGGELFF; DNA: TGTGCCAGTAGTGCCGGACAGGGTGGAGGGGAGCTGTTTTTT
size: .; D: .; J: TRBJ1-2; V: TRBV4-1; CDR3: CASSQVTRGGPSYGYTF; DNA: TGCGCCAGCAGCCAAGTCACGAGGGGAGGACCTAGCTATGGCTACACCTTC
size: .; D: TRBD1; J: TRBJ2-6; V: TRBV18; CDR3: CASSYTGESVTGANVLTF; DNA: TGTGCCAGCTCATATACAGGGGAAAGCGTAACTGGGGCCAACGTCCTGACTTTC
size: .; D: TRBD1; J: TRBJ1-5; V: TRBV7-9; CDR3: CASSSGQGMGNQPQHF; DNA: TGTGCCAGCAGCTCTGGACAGGGGATGGGCAATCAGCCCCAGCATTTT
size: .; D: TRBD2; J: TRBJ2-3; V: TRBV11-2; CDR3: CASRTLAGRVDTQYF; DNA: TGTGCCAGCAGGACTCTAGCGGGAAGGGTAGATACGCAGTATTTT
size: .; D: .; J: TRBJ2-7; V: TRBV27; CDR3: CASRDRLTYEQYF; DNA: TGTGCCAGCAGGGACAGACTTACCTACGAGCAGTACTTC
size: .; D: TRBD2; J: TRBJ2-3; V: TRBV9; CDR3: CASSPGGGSTDTQYF; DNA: TGTGCCAGCAGCCCGGGGGGGGGTAGCACAGATACGCAGTATTTT
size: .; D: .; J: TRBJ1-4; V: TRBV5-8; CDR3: CASSFWTDRGKLFF; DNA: TGTGCCAGCAGCTTTTGGACAGATCGGGGAAAACTGTTTTTT
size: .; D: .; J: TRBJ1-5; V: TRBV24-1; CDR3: CATSDSRRGYNQPQHF; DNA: TGTGCCACCAGTGATTCCCGGAGGGGCTACAATCAGCCCCAGCATTTT
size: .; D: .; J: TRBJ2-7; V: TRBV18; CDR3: CASSPAGGYEQYF; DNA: TGTGCCAGCTCACCGGCGGGCGGCTACGAGCAGTACTTC
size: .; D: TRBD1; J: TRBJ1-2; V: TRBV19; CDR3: CASSIGQGVLLGYTF; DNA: TGTGCCAGTAGTATCGGACAGGGAGTTCTGTTGGGCTACACCTTC
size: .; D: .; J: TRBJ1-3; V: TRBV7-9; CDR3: CASNEPKLRFTENTIYF; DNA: TGTGCCAGCAACGAACCTAAACTACGGTTTACCGAAAACACCATATATTTT
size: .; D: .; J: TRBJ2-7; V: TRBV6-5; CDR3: CASSYRRSYEQYF; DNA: TGTGCCAGCAGTTACAGGAGGTCCTACGAGCAGTACTTC
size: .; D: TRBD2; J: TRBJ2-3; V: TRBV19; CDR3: CASSFGGAQDTQYF; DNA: TGTGCCAGTAGTTTCGGGGGGGCGCAAGATACGCAGTATTTT
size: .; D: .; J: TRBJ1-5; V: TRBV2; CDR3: CASKGSGGLGQPQHF; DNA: TGTGCCAGCAAGGGTTCGGGAGGGCTGGGTCAGCCCCAGCATTTT
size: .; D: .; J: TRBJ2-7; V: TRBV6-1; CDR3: CASSQGGLARYYEQYF; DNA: TGTGCCAGCAGTCAAGGAGGACTCGCCCGATACTACGAGCAGTACTTC
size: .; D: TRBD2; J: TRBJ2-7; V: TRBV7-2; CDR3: CASSLRAGGRSYEQYF; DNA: TGTGCCAGCAGCCTCCGAGCGGGAGGGCGGTCCTACGAGCAGTACTTC
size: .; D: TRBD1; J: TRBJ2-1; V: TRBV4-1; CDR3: CASSYPGTGANEQFF; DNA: TGCGCCAGCAGCTACCCCGGGACAGGGGCCAATGAGCAGTTCTTC
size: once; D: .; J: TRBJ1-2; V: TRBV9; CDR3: CASSVATQDYGYTF; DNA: TGTGCCAGCAGCGTAGCTACGCAGGACTATGGCTACACCTTC